A selection of T cell receptor beta chains follows, all from one sample in a study of beta chain features in type 1 diabetes. The assay was immunoSEQ multiplex PCR, and TCRdb's table has in-frame clones only and misses some. The sample consists of 630,000 or so clones, over 12% of them appearing once. Sequencing used naive CD4+ T cells from blood. These TCRs come from a man younger than 30 with type 1 diabetes. CDR3s include the opening cysteine and the closing phenylalanine or tryptophan. D genes are given only for firm matches. For some rows the clone size is stated as once, few or many, or as a class when expanded; others skip it.

D | size | J | V | DNA | CDR3
- | few | TRBJ1-1 | TRBV6-5 | TGTGCCAGCAGTTATCCCGGAGGGGGGCTTGAAGCTTTCTTT | CASSYPGGGLEAFF
TRBD2 | - | TRBJ2-6 | TRBV30 | TGTGCCTTCATTGGGACTAGCGGGTCTGGGGCCAACGTCCTGACTTTC | CAFIGTSGSGANVLTF
TRBD2 | - | TRBJ2-5 | TRBV7-6 | TGTGCCAGCAGCCCTACGCGGGGGATGGGAGAGACCCAGTACTTC | CASSPTRGMGETQYF
- | few | TRBJ2-7 | TRBV15 | TGTGCCACCAGCAGAGATCCCTCCGCCCGCGAGCAGTACTTC | CATSRDPSAREQYF
TRBD2 | - | TRBJ2-5 | TRBV18 | TGTGCCAGCTCACCGGGACTAGCGTACCCTCAAGAGACCCAGTACTTC | CASSPGLAYPQETQYF
- | few | TRBJ1-6 | TRBV13 | TGTGCCAGCAGCTCCCCAGGGCCCCCGCGCTCACCCCTCCACTTT | CASSSPGPPRSPLHF
- | - | TRBJ2-3 | TRBV7-2 | TGTGCCAGCAGCCTCGCCCGGGGGTCAGATACGCAGTATTTT | CASSLARGSDTQYF
- | few | TRBJ1-5 | TRBV30 | TGTGCCTGGAGTGTAAGAGGGAATCAGCCCCAGCATTTT | CAWSVRGNQPQHF
- | - | TRBJ1-1 | TRBV15 | TGTGCCACCAGGTTATGGGGAAGGAACACTGAAGCTTTCTTT | CATRLWGRNTEAFF
- | - | TRBJ2-5 | TRBV5-1 | TGCGCCAGCAGCTTGGGGGACCGGCGATTAGAGACCCAGTACTTC | CASSLGDRRLETQYF
- | - | TRBJ2-5 | TRBV9 | TGTGCCAGCAGCGCAGGGGTTTACCAAGAGACCCAGTACTTC | CASSAGVYQETQYF
TRBD2 | - | TRBJ2-7 | TRBV2 | TGTGCCAGCATGCTCGACAGCGGGAACTACGAGCAGTACTTC | CASMLDSGNYEQYF
- | few | TRBJ2-7 | TRBV14 | TGTGCCAGCAGCCAAGGTGAACTAAGTCCCTACGAGCAGTACTTC | CASSQGELSPYEQYF
- | - | TRBJ2-7 | TRBV7-2 | TGTGCCAGCAGCTTCGGGGCGGGACGGTACTACGAGCAGTACTTC | CASSFGAGRYYEQYF
TRBD1 | - | TRBJ1-2 | TRBV18 | TGTGCCAGCTCACCCCAAAACGGACAGGGAAATGGCTACACCTTC | CASSPQNGQGNGYTF
- | - | TRBJ2-1 | TRBV7-2 | TGTGCCAGCAGCTTAGCAGGCCGGGGGTTTCCATACAATGAGCAGTTCTTC | CASSLAGRGFPYNEQFF
TRBD2 | - | TRBJ2-1 | TRBV7-8 | TGTGCCAGCAGCCGAACCGGGAGCCCAGCGGGAAATGAGCAGTTCTTC | CASSRTGSPAGNEQFF
- | few | TRBJ2-3 | TRBV7-9 | TGTGCCAGCAGCTTCAATGAAAATACGCAGTATTTT | CASSFNENTQYF
TRBD1 | few | TRBJ2-7 | TRBV28 | TGTGCCAGCAGTGACCCCGGGACAGGGGTTCACGAGCAGTACTTC | CASSDPGTGVHEQYF
- | - | TRBJ2-5 | TRBV30 | TGTGCCTGGCAGATACTAGCTCAAGAGACCCAGTACTTC | CAWQILAQETQYF
- | - | TRBJ1-5 | TRBV11-2 | TGTGCCAGCAGCTTAGATGGAAATCAGCCCCAGCATTTT | CASSLDGNQPQHF
- | many | TRBJ2-1 | TRBV13 | TGTGCCAGCAGCTTCTACAATGAGCAGTTCTTC | CASSFYNEQFF
- | few | TRBJ2-1 | TRBV2 | TGTGCCAGCATGGGGACCTCCAGCTCCTACAATGAGCAGTTCTTC | CASMGTSSSYNEQFF
- | few | TRBJ2-5 | TRBV2 | TGTGCCAGCAGTGAAGCCCCTACTCCCCAGTACTTC | CASSEAPTPQYF
- | few | TRBJ2-7 | TRBV6-5 | TGTGCCAGCAGTCAACAGGCCCGGGGGCGGCAGTACTTC | CASSQQARGRQYF
TRBD1 | - | TRBJ2-5 | TRBV28 | TGTGCCAGCAGTCGGCCTCAGGGGGCCGGGGAGACCCAGTACTTC | CASSRPQGAGETQYF
- | few | TRBJ2-3 | TRBV25-1 | TGTGCCAGCAGTGAACGCCAGGGAGTACCCCAGCCAGATACGCAGTATTTT | CASSERQGVPQPDTQYF
- | - | TRBJ2-7 | TRBV6-5 | TGTGCCAGCAGTTACGGGCAGGGAGTGCCCTCCTACGAGCAGTACTTC | CASSYGQGVPSYEQYF
- | - | TRBJ2-7 | TRBV30 | TGTGCCTGGAGTGGAGGGCGACAGAACCTTTACGAGCAGTACTTC | CAWSGGRQNLYEQYF
- | few | TRBJ2-3 | TRBV5-4 | TGTGCCAGCAGCACCGACAGCACAGATACGCAGTATTTT | CASSTDSTDTQYF
TRBD1 | few | TRBJ1-2 | TRBV29-1 | TGCAGCGTTTGGGGACAGTCGCAGGGCTACACCTTC | CSVWGQSQGYTF